This T cell receptor beta chain was documented in a study of persistence of HIV-infected CD4 T cells. Sequencing used immunoSEQ version 4 in survey mode. Each sample used up to about 1 ug genomic DNA diluted to approximately 9.2 ng/uL. Generated by immunoSEQ multiplex PCR, the TCRdb table keeps only in-frame clones and is missing some. The sample lists about 40,000 clones, more than 75% seen once, with about 14% in the top ten. Turning to this clone: Its matching antigen is unknown.

Germline-derived CDR1 and CDR2 are SGHRS and YFSETQ. V shed 4 bases and J 7 bases; nucleotides not matched to a gene: 7. The CDR3 sequence is 13 residues long. An overlapping HIV-1 Gag peptide pool stimulated these cells at roughly 1 ug/peptide/mL. Sorted nonresponding memory CD4+ T cells were CD40L-negative, CD69-negative, CD45RO-high. CD4+ T cell counts exceeded 400 cells/uL; CMV serology was positive. The chain couples TRBV5-1 to TRBJ1-1, with 7 positions matching TRBD1. Sequencing used CD4+ T cells sorted from PBMCs after approximately 18-hour stimulation, obtained from a patient who received antiretroviral therapy. The TCR sequence derives from an adult man with HIV who was CMV-seropositive. DNA for the CDR3: TGCGCCAGCAGCCAACAGACAGGGTTTGAAGCTTTCTTT. Its protein product is CASSQQTGFEAFF.